A selection of T cell receptor beta chains follows, all from one sample in a study of shared clonotypes between healthy human individuals. Repertoires were generated with immunoSEQ multiplex PCR, while TCRdb's copy carries only in-frame clones and drops some. The table has over a million clones, approximately 96% seen once. Input material: naive CD4+ T cells sorted from blood. These receptors all come from a man aged 25-45 years in good health. Both conserved end residues are part of each CDR3. D genes are given only for firm matches. Some rows mark clone size as missing; the rest say once, few, many or name a class of expanded clone.

NA TRBJ2-7 TRBD2 TRBV7-6 TGTGCCAGCAGCTCCCTTCCCGGGACTAGCGCCTACGAGCAGTACTTC CASSSLPGTSAYEQYF
NA TRBJ2-7 NA TRBV25-1 TGTGCCAGCAGTGACTCGGGGAACGCCTACGAGCAGTACTTC CASSDSGNAYEQYF
NA TRBJ1-2 NA TRBV5-1 TGCGCCAGCAGCTTGAGAGGGGGAGGGGATGGCTACACCTTC CASSLRGGGDGYTF
NA TRBJ2-5 NA TRBV5-1 TGCGCCAGCAGCTTGGCTCCGGGACAAGAGACCCAGTACTTC CASSLAPGQETQYF
NA TRBJ2-7 TRBD1 TRBV2 TGTGCCAGCAACAAACAGGGGCTAGGGAACGAGCAGTACTTC CASNKQGLGNEQYF
NA TRBJ1-2 TRBD1 TRBV6-5 TGTGCCAGCAGCTACGGACAGGGGAGGACCTTC CASSYGQGRTF
NA TRBJ2-3 TRBD2 TRBV5-1 TGCGCCAGCAGCTCGGGACTAGCGGGAGCCTCAAGCACAGATACGCAGTATTTT CASSSGLAGASSTDTQYF
NA TRBJ2-3 NA TRBV11-3 TGTGCCAGCAGCTCTGGGGGGCCTCCTAGCACAGATACGCAGTATTTT CASSSGGPPSTDTQYF
once TRBJ2-3 TRBD2 TRBV9 TGTGCCAGCAGCTTGGGACTAGCGGCATCAGATACGCAGTATTTT CASSLGLAASDTQYF
NA TRBJ2-7 NA TRBV28 TGTGCCAGCAGTTTACTCCTTATAGGGCTAGGCTACGAGCAGTACTTC CASSLLLIGLGYEQYF
NA TRBJ1-2 NA TRBV19 TGTGCCAGTAGTAAGCACGAGGGGCGATTGTCTAACTATGGCTACACCTTC CASSKHEGRLSNYGYTF
NA TRBJ1-1 TRBD1 TRBV10-1 TGCGCCAGCAGTCGAAAGACAGGGGCTGAAGCTTTCTTT CASSRKTGAEAFF
NA TRBJ1-1 TRBD1 TRBV27 TGTGCCAGCAGTTTCCTGGACAGGTTGAACACTGAAGCTTTCTTT CASSFLDRLNTEAFF
NA TRBJ1-3 TRBD1 TRBV6-1 TGTGCCAGCAGGCCGGGACAGCCAAACACCATATATTTT CASRPGQPNTIYF
NA TRBJ2-3 TRBD2 TRBV5-4 TGTGCCAGCAGCTCTGGACTAGCGGGAGTGTCAGATACGCAGTATTTT CASSSGLAGVSDTQYF
NA TRBJ2-5 NA TRBV2 TGTGCCAGCAGCCCGAACCTGATCCAAGAGACCCAGTACTTC CASSPNLIQETQYF
NA TRBJ2-1 NA TRBV6-6 TGTGCCAGCAGTTTCCGACTAGTGGATTTTGAGCAGTTCTTC CASSFRLVDFEQFF
NA TRBJ1-1 NA TRBV6-5 TGTGCCAGTTACCCGACAGGAACCTCTGAAGCTTTCTTT CASYPTGTSEAFF
NA TRBJ1-2 NA TRBV18 TGTGCCAGCTCACCTCTCGTAGATGGCTACACCTTC CASSPLVDGYTF
NA TRBJ2-3 TRBD2 TRBV4-1 TGCGCCAGCAGCCAAGATCAGCGGGAGAGGTGGGATACGCAGTATTTT CASSQDQRERWDTQYF
NA TRBJ1-4 NA TRBV2 TGTGCCAGAGGCTGGGGTAATGAAAAACTGTTTTTT CARGWGNEKLFF
NA TRBJ2-1 NA TRBV4-2 TGTGCCAGCAGCCAGCGGGTTGGGGGGAGAGGAGGGATCCGGGTTCACAATGAGCAGTTCTTC CASSQRVGGRGGIRVHNEQFF
NA TRBJ1-2 NA TRBV19 TGTGCCAGTAGTATACCCTCAAGACCGGCAGATAACTATGGCTACACCTTC CASSIPSRPADNYGYTF
NA TRBJ2-7 NA TRBV5-1 TGCGCCAGCAGCTTGTCCGTAAGCTCCTACGAGCAGTACTTC CASSLSVSSYEQYF
NA TRBJ2-2 NA TRBV5-4 TGTGCCAGCAGCTTGGCCGGGAACACCGGGGAGCTGTTTTTT CASSLAGNTGELFF
NA TRBJ2-1 TRBD1 TRBV7-6 TGTGCCAGCAGCCTAAATACCGGGACAGGGGGCTATAATGAGCAGTTCTTC CASSLNTGTGGYNEQFF
NA TRBJ2-1 NA TRBV6-1 TGTGCCAGCAGTGAATTAAAGAGACTAGGGGCCCATGAGCAGTTCTTC CASSELKRLGAHEQFF